This T cell receptor (beta chain) was captured in a study of shared clonotypes between healthy human individuals. Study-level results: Represented genetic and exposure-history diversity was restricted by having few donors.

The data were produced by immunoSEQ multiplex PCR, yet TCRdb's version contains in-frame clones alone and is incomplete. This repertoire shows roughly 2,000,000 clones, about 95% found once; its top ten account for 1.2%. As regards this clone: Its antigen is not identified.

V was clipped by 4 bases and J by 2 bases, with 8 bases between them. The germline gives CDR1 SGHNT, CDR2 YYREEE (reference sequence). The CDR3 is made up of 13 amino acids. Naive CD8 populations comprised CD45RO-negative cells positively selected for CCR7, excluding terminally differentiated effector memory CD45RA+ cells. The TCR was taken from a man aged 18 to 30 in good health. The sample taken for sequencing was naive CD8+ T cells sorted from blood. The V and J genes are TRBV5-4 and TRBJ2-3; D unresolved. CDR3 in amino acids: CASSDSTTDTQYF. The DNA of the CDR3 is TGTGCCAGCAGCGATAGCACCACAGATACGCAGTATTTT.